This TCR beta chain was sequenced during a study of graft-versus-host responses after intestinal transplantation (dated by TCRdb to the early 2020s). A note on the overall study: The transplants that recipients got were multivisceral, liver-intestinal, or isolated intestinal. Anti-thymocyte globulin induction was given to all recipients, followed by maintenance tacrolimus and steroids for two to three years. Graft-versus-host and host-versus-graft alloreactive T cell clones were tracked in the graft, circulation and bone marrow after intestinal transplantation using bulk TCR-beta CDR3 sequencing. To identify alloreactive clones, pre-transplant mixed lymphocyte reaction products were sequenced and then compared with unstimulated pre-transplant donor and recipient T cells. A cohort of under 30 intestinal transplant recipients, including one retransplant, was enrolled, and a few patients lacking pretransplant specimens were excluded. Donor T cell macrochimerism was defined as a peak of at least 4% donor T cells among recipient peripheral blood mononuclear cells. Samples from a few later patients were sequenced in-house on an Illumina MiSeq with MiXCR processing rather than by the commercial service. Beyond this particular receptor, the publication reports: GvH clones turned up in recipient bone marrow, with some appearing earlier in ileal mucosa or blood, a pattern consistent with an intestinal mucosal origin. Early after transplant, peak levels of circulating GvH clones were found to be associated with declines in HvG clones. Conclusions were limited by the relatively low number and heterogeneity of intestinal transplant patients. In patients with donor T cell macrochimerism, the allografts had high GvH to HvG T cell clonal ratios.

The sample's time point label is to be understood as: cells obtained before transplantation from donor or recipient. CD3+CD4+ and CD3+CD8+ populations were FACS-sorted from unstimulated pre-transplant donor and recipient cells taken from spleen or lymph nodes. Libraries were built with the immunoSEQ multiplex PCR assay. For most patients, genomic DNA was isolated with the Qiagen DNeasy Blood and Tissue Kit and shipped frozen to Adaptive Biotechnologies for TCR sequencing. Adaptive Biotechnologies carried out high-throughput TCR-beta CDR3 sequencing of genomic DNA for most patients. Under the source paper's analysis protocol: Adaptive's ImmunoSEQ software supplied the TCR sequencing data for 15 to 20 patients, while MiXCR and VDJtools were used to process a few other patients. To correct CD4 versus CD8 sorting errors, any sequence found in both subsets at a frequency ratio below 5:1 was removed. CDR3 nucleotide sequences shared between donor and recipient were removed because their origin could not be assigned. Alloreactive clones required at least 2-fold expansion over unstimulated cells and minimum CFSE-low frequency of 0.002% (template counts) or 0.001% (read counts). Clones were considered mappable if detected in sequenced pre-transplant spleen, lymph node, or MLR CFSE-low populations of the donor or recipient. Cumulative frequency of alloreactive clones was calculated as a percentage of all sequences weighted by copy number. The source is immuneACCESS, and TCRdb retained only in-frame sequences with V and J called. Part of the clones is not carried over; for the studies checked, unresolved V genes explain less than half of this, and the remainder is unexplained. The D gene and trimming were derived from the DNA, and the V and J assignments and clone size from that table. The table for this sample lists some 140,000 clones; around 90% of them were counted only once. Jointly, the top ten make up approximately 0.2% of the sample.

With regard to this clone: Its antigen is unknown. One base away there is no much larger clone; base qualities are not given.

V loses 8 bases of germline sequence and J loses 3 bases, and the interval between the two ends is 14 bases. According to the germline V gene (reference sequence), CDR1 reads MNHEY and CDR2 reads SMNVEV. Including cysteine and phenylalanine, the CDR3 has 14 amino acids. The read is trimmed to its CDR3 DNA, 42 bases read in frame from base 1. The starting material was unstimulated CD4+ T cells sorted from spleen or lymph node cells, obtained before intestinal transplant. The TCR was taken from a human donor who received an intestinal transplant. The chain is made from TRBV27 and TRBJ1-5; a tentative D call is TRBD1 (5 bases match). The nucleotide sequence is TGTGCCAGCCAGGCTTGGGGCACCAATCAGCCCCAGCATTTT. This sequence encodes CASQAWGTNQPQHF.